This T cell receptor (beta chain) appears in the sequencing data of a study of beta chain features in type 1 diabetes. Study-level background: On cell yields, gender and age, patients and healthy donors were similar. The study, taken as a whole, reports: TCRB CDR3s from Type 1 diabetes patients were moderately but significantly shorter in all four CD4+ subsets.

The CDR3 length is 11 residues. Germline V gives CDR1 SNHLY, CDR2 FYNNEI. The ends were cut back, 9 bases at V and 9 bases at J, with 15 bases in the middle. cDNA synthesis used the whole RNA isolate, giving expressed TCRB sequences. The protocol was immunoSEQ multiplex PCR, while the TCRdb copy is restricted to in-frame clones and leaves out a portion. This table holds 600,000 or so clones, over 13% found once. This clone was picked up a small number of times. The antigen remains unidentified. The rearrangement links TRBV2 to TRBJ2-7, with unresolved D. This clonotype originated in a man younger than 35 with type 1 diabetes. What was sequenced was naive CD4+ T cells from blood. The CDR3 here is CASSRLRGQYF. CDR3 nucleotides: TGTGCCAGTTCCCGGCTACGAGGGCAGTACTTC.